Listed below are T cell receptor beta chains from one sample, sequenced in a study of T cells in Graves' hyperthyroidism and ophthalmopathy. TCRdb redid the calling of the multiplex PCR reads with MiXCR, one entry per CDR3 protein. The sample records around 290,000 distinct CDR3 sequences, 15% to 20% being singletons. The material sequenced was blood. The receptor set was obtained from a woman aged 55-70 years with Graves' ophthalmopathy. The CDR3 runs from the conserved cysteine through the conserved F or W. D genes are given only for firm matches. Size is omitted from some rows. Given values are once, few, many or a class for expanded clones.

TRBV28,TRBJ1-5,many,13,TRBD1,TGTGCAGAGCAGGGGGCCAACAATCAGCCCCAGCATTTT,CAEQGANNQPQHF
TRBV5-6,TRBJ2-2,few,13,.,TGTGCCAGCAGCTTCCTAGCGTCCGGGGAGCTGTTTTTT,CASSFLASGELFF
TRBV19,TRBJ2-6,.,18,TRBD2,TGTGCCAGTAAAGGACTAGCGGGATCAAACTCTGGGGCCAACGTCCTGACTTTC,CASKGLAGSNSGANVLTF
TRBV2,TRBJ2-5,many,13,TRBD1,TGTGCCAGCAGTGGGGACAGGGAAGAGACCCAGTACTTC,CASSGDREETQYF
TRBV12-3/TRBV12-4,TRBJ2-3,.,15,.,TGTGCCAGCCGTCCGGGTGGCGAGGTCCCAGATACGCAGTATTTT,CASRPGGEVPDTQYF
TRBV11-3,TRBJ1-1,.,13,.,TGTGCCAGCAGCTTAAATAGTTACTCTGAAGCTTTCTTT,CASSLNSYSEAFF
TRBV14,TRBJ1-6,.,22,.,TGTGCCAGCACGAATCGTTTCAGACGAGACCCTCGACGTAAACCTTATAATTCACCCCTCCACTTT,CASTNRFRRDPRRKPYNSPLHF
TRBV11-2,TRBJ2-1,many,13,.,TGTGCCAGCAGCTTAAGTCCGGTCAATGAGCAGTTCTTC,CASSLSPVNEQFF
TRBV5-6,TRBJ2-1,few,14,.,TGTGCCAGCAGCGCCATTCGCTCCTACAATGAGCAGTTCTTC,CASSAIRSYNEQFF
TRBV6-2/TRBV6-3,TRBJ2-7,many,15,TRBD2,TGTGCCAGCAGTTACTCGTCTAGCGGGAGTCGGGAGCAGTACTTC,CASSYSSSGSREQYF
TRBV29-1,TRBJ2-1,.,15,.,TGCAGCGTTGAAGGGCGGGCAGAGGAAACTAATGAGCAGTTCTTC,CSVEGRAEETNEQFF
TRBV10-3,TRBJ2-1,many,15,.,TGTGCCATCAGTGTCAAGGCAACCTCCTACAATGAGCAGTTCTTC,CAISVKATSYNEQFF
TRBV5-1,TRBJ2-3,many,16,TRBD2,TGCGCCAGCAGCCTCTCAGCGGGGGCCTTCACAGATACGCAGTATTTT,CASSLSAGAFTDTQYF
TRBV4-2,TRBJ2-5,many,19,TRBD2,TGTGCCAGCAGCCAAGACCCACTGGGGCTAGCGGGAGATGCCGAGACCCAGTACTTC,CASSQDPLGLAGDAETQYF
TRBV14,TRBJ1-3,few,14,.,TGTGCCAGCAGTTCATCAGGGACTTGGAACACCATATATTTT,CASSSSGTWNTIYF
TRBV4-3,TRBJ2-1,.,17,TRBD2,TGCGCCAGCAGCCAAGATAAGGCGGGGGGGGCCTACAATGAGCAGTTCTTC,CASSQDKAGGAYNEQFF
TRBV5-4,TRBJ2-1,many,13,TRBD1,TGTGCCAGCAGCCCCGGACAGGGTAAAGAGCAGTTCTTC,CASSPGQGKEQFF
TRBV27,TRBJ1-1,many,15,TRBD1,TGTGCCAGCAGTTCATGGACAGGGGGCGCCGCTGAAGCTTTCTTT,CASSSWTGGAAEAFF
TRBV7-2,TRBJ2-5,many,13,.,TGTGCCAGCAAGGGGGGTAGTTGGGAGACCCAGTACTTC,CASKGGSWETQYF
TRBV7-6,TRBJ2-1,many,16,TRBD1,TGTGCCAGCAGCTTAGAAAGCAGGGGGTGGTTAGATGAGCAGTTCTTC,CASSLESRGWLDEQFF
TRBV9,TRBJ2-7,many,14,.,TGTGCCAGCAGCGTAGTGTCGGGGAGCGACGAGCAGTACTTC,CASSVVSGSDEQYF
TRBV3-2,TRBJ1-5,few,16,.,TGTGCCAGCAGCCAGCAGAAGAGGGTTAGCAATCAGCCCCAGCATTTT,CASSQQKRVSNQPQHF